These T cell receptor beta chains were read from a single sample in a study of T cell responses to AZD1222 COVID-19 vaccine. The protocol was immunoSEQ multiplex PCR, while the TCRdb copy is restricted to in-frame clones and leaves out a portion. The sample lists around 130,000 clones, about 93% occurring once. The sample was peripheral blood, taken on day 0 of AZD1222 vaccination. These receptor sequences come from an adult in good health. Each CDR3 is given with its conserved first and last residue. The D gene is left open where the match is weak. Part of the rows lack a size; the others show once, few, many or a class for expanded clones.

len: 15
j_gene: TRBJ2-3
abundance: -
v_gene: TRBV19
d_gene: TRBD2
CDR3aa: CASKVELAVTDTQYF
CDR3nt: TGTGCCAGTAAAGTCGAACTAGCGGTCACAGATACGCAGTATTTT

len: 14
j_gene: TRBJ2-7
abundance: -
v_gene: TRBV15
d_gene: -
CDR3aa: CATSLSRSSYEQYF
CDR3nt: TGTGCCACCAGCTTGTCGCGAAGCTCCTACGAGCAGTACTTC

len: 16
j_gene: TRBJ1-1
abundance: few
v_gene: TRBV7-8
d_gene: -
CDR3aa: CASSLGEGAQNTEAFF
CDR3nt: TGTGCCAGCAGCTTAGGTGAGGGTGCGCAGAACACTGAAGCTTTCTTT

len: 18
j_gene: TRBJ2-1
abundance: -
v_gene: TRBV7-6
d_gene: TRBD2
CDR3aa: CASSLGPSGASSYNEQFF
CDR3nt: TGTGCCAGCAGCTTAGGTCCTAGCGGGGCAAGCTCCTACAATGAGCAGTTCTTC

len: 15
j_gene: TRBJ2-7
abundance: -
v_gene: TRBV19
d_gene: TRBD1
CDR3aa: CASSIATGGRYEQYF
CDR3nt: TGTGCCAGTAGTATAGCGACAGGGGGCCGGTACGAGCAGTACTTC

len: 13
j_gene: TRBJ2-7
abundance: -
v_gene: TRBV12-3/TRBV12-4
d_gene: -
CDR3aa: CASTLEGLYEQYF
CDR3nt: TGTGCCAGCACCCTCGAAGGGCTTTACGAGCAGTACTTC

len: 15
j_gene: TRBJ1-6
abundance: -
v_gene: TRBV6-1
d_gene: -
CDR3aa: CASSELTMGWSPLHF
CDR3nt: TGTGCCAGCAGTGAACTCACAATGGGATGGTCACCCCTCCACTTT

len: 12
j_gene: TRBJ1-1
abundance: -
v_gene: TRBV7-8
d_gene: -
CDR3aa: CASSPGGAEAFF
CDR3nt: TGTGCCAGCAGTCCTGGGGGTGCTGAAGCTTTCTTT

len: 14
j_gene: TRBJ2-1
abundance: -
v_gene: TRBV4-1
d_gene: -
CDR3aa: CASTRDSTYNEQFF
CDR3nt: TGCGCCAGCACCCGGGACTCGACATACAATGAGCAGTTCTTC

len: 11
j_gene: TRBJ1-1
abundance: -
v_gene: TRBV25-1
d_gene: TRBD1
CDR3aa: CASSEEGAAFF
CDR3nt: TGTGCCAGCAGTGAAGAGGGGGCCGCTTTCTTT

len: 15
j_gene: TRBJ1-5
abundance: -
v_gene: TRBV28
d_gene: -
CDR3aa: CASSFWAKARQPQHF
CDR3nt: TGTGCCAGCAGTTTCTGGGCTAAGGCAAGGCAGCCCCAGCATTTT

len: 17
j_gene: TRBJ2-3
abundance: once
v_gene: TRBV7-2
d_gene: TRBD2
CDR3aa: CASSLVPSGRAQDTQYF
CDR3nt: TGTGCCAGCAGCTTAGTCCCTAGCGGGAGGGCCCAAGATACGCAGTATTTT

len: 14
j_gene: TRBJ1-1
abundance: -
v_gene: TRBV19
d_gene: TRBD1
CDR3aa: CASSMGQGYTEAFF
CDR3nt: TGTGCCAGTAGTATGGGACAGGGGTACACTGAAGCTTTCTTT

len: 14
j_gene: TRBJ1-1
abundance: -
v_gene: TRBV27
d_gene: -
CDR3aa: CASTALGGGTEAFF
CDR3nt: TGTGCCAGCACAGCACTCGGGGGAGGGACTGAAGCTTTCTTT

len: 11
j_gene: TRBJ1-2
abundance: -
v_gene: TRBV12-3/TRBV12-4
d_gene: -
CDR3aa: CASSSGDGYTF
CDR3nt: TGTGCCAGCAGTTCGGGAGATGGCTACACCTTC

len: 15
j_gene: TRBJ1-4
abundance: -
v_gene: TRBV3-1/TRBV3-2
d_gene: -
CDR3aa: CASSQDIITYEKLFF
CDR3nt: TGTGCCAGCAGCCAGGATATTATTACCTATGAAAAACTGTTTTTT

len: 14
j_gene: TRBJ2-7
abundance: -
v_gene: TRBV15
d_gene: -
CDR3aa: CATSGDGSSYEQYF
CDR3nt: TGTGCCACCAGCGGGGACGGGAGCTCCTACGAGCAGTACTTC

len: 13
j_gene: TRBJ2-7
abundance: -
v_gene: TRBV12-3/TRBV12-4
d_gene: -
CDR3aa: CASSPQLGVQQYF
CDR3nt: TGTGCCAGCAGCCCCCAACTAGGGGTCCAGCAGTACTTC

len: 12
j_gene: TRBJ2-1
abundance: -
v_gene: TRBV4-2
d_gene: -
CDR3aa: CASSRGGGEQFF
CDR3nt: TGTGCCAGCAGCCGTGGTGGGGGTGAGCAGTTCTTC

len: 15
j_gene: TRBJ2-3
abundance: -
v_gene: TRBV5-1
d_gene: -
CDR3aa: CASSGGKLNTDTQYF
CDR3nt: TGCGCCAGCAGCGGGGGGAAACTCAACACAGATACGCAGTATTTT

len: 16
j_gene: TRBJ2-5
abundance: -
v_gene: TRBV19
d_gene: TRBD1
CDR3aa: CASSTGLRTGEETQYF
CDR3nt: TGTGCCAGTAGTACCGGACTAAGGACAGGGGAAGAGACCCAGTACTTC

len: 14
j_gene: TRBJ1-5
abundance: -
v_gene: TRBV11-2
d_gene: TRBD1
CDR3aa: CASSFGDRDQPQHF
CDR3nt: TGTGCCAGCAGCTTCGGGGACAGGGATCAGCCCCAGCATTTT

len: 13
j_gene: TRBJ2-1
abundance: -
v_gene: TRBV19
d_gene: -
CDR3aa: CASSIDQATPQFF
CDR3nt: TGTGCCAGTAGTATAGACCAGGCCACACCGCAGTTCTTC

len: 14
j_gene: TRBJ2-3
abundance: -
v_gene: TRBV27
d_gene: TRBD2
CDR3aa: CASSPTSVTDTQYF
CDR3nt: TGTGCCAGCAGCCCAACTAGCGTCACAGATACGCAGTATTTT

len: 15
j_gene: TRBJ2-3
abundance: -
v_gene: TRBV2
d_gene: TRBD2
CDR3aa: CASSDLLAGGDTQYF
CDR3nt: TGTGCCAGCAGTGATTTGCTAGCGGGAGGAGATACGCAGTATTTT

len: 18
j_gene: TRBJ1-2
abundance: -
v_gene: TRBV28
d_gene: -
CDR3aa: CASSFRTGTLAPDYGYTF
CDR3nt: TGTGCCAGCAGTTTTCGTACCGGGACCTTAGCCCCCGACTATGGCTACACCTTC

len: 15
j_gene: TRBJ1-5
abundance: -
v_gene: TRBV19
d_gene: TRBD1
CDR3aa: CASSFNRQGDQPQHF
CDR3nt: TGTGCCAGTAGTTTCAATCGACAGGGGGATCAGCCCCAGCATTTT

len: 13
j_gene: TRBJ2-5
abundance: -
v_gene: TRBV6-6
d_gene: TRBD2
CDR3aa: CASSRTSQETQYF
CDR3nt: TGTGCCAGCAGCCGGACTAGTCAAGAGACCCAGTACTTC

len: 16
j_gene: TRBJ1-1
abundance: -
v_gene: TRBV19
d_gene: -
CDR3aa: CASSVGTPKMNTEAFF
CDR3nt: TGTGCCAGTAGTGTAGGGACCCCGAAAATGAACACTGAAGCTTTCTTT

len: 11
j_gene: TRBJ1-2
abundance: -
v_gene: TRBV9
d_gene: -
CDR3aa: CASKGGYGYTF
CDR3nt: TGTGCCAGCAAGGGGGGTTATGGCTACACCTTC

len: 13
j_gene: TRBJ1-2
abundance: -
v_gene: TRBV27
d_gene: -
CDR3aa: CASRPGTPYGYTF
CDR3nt: TGTGCCAGCAGACCCGGGACACCGTATGGCTACACCTTC

len: 14
j_gene: TRBJ2-5
abundance: -
v_gene: TRBV2
d_gene: -
CDR3aa: CASSVTGSGETQYF
CDR3nt: TGTGCCAGCAGTGTGACAGGTTCGGGGGAGACCCAGTACTTC

len: 14
j_gene: TRBJ1-1
abundance: -
v_gene: TRBV18
d_gene: -
CDR3aa: CASSLRGRVGEAFF
CDR3nt: TGTGCCAGCTCCCTTAGGGGAAGGGTCGGCGAAGCTTTCTTT